The TCR beta chain under discussion was sequenced for a study of T cell repertoires in cytomegalovirus infection. Study-wide background: Shared public TCR beta signatures pointed to both CMV infection and a matching HLA type. General study results and limits: The ex vivo response showed dominance by HLA-C-restricted CMV-specific TCR beta clonotypes. People with CMV and the relevant HLA were identified by cumulative public TCR beta family frequency.

TCRdb redid the calling of the reads with MiXCR, one entry per CDR3 protein. The data contain roughly 760,000 distinct CDR3 sequences, less than 40% of them singletons. In regard to this clonotype: Its antigen is unidentified.

The CDR3 is 16 amino acids. Trimming shortened V by 3 bases and J by 0 bases, and 12 bases separated the two germline ends. Per the germline V gene, CDR1 is DFQATT and CDR2 is SNEGSKA (reference sequence). Material: PBMCs. The TCR sequence derives from a human donor in good health (CMV status not recorded). Some clones in this sample may be carry-over from other donors' samples. V is TRBV20-1 and J is TRBJ1-6; D call uncertain. The CDR3 sequence is CSAREGGSSYNSPLHF. CDR3 DNA: TGCAGTGCTAGGGAAGGCGGGAGCTCCTATAATTCACCCCTCCACTTT.